These 22 T cell receptor beta chains came from one sample sequenced in a study of Graves' ophthalmopathy and Graves' hyperthyroidism. The sequenced template was RNA, covering the TCR beta CDR3 region. HTBI primers served in a first-round RT-PCR, which a second-round multiplex PCR followed. Each CDR3 protein is one row after TCRdb ran MiXCR on the multiplex PCR reads. The sample lists hundreds of thousands of distinct CDR3 sequences; around a fifth were seen once. The sample consisted of peripheral blood. These TCRs come from a woman aged 18-29 years with stable Graves' hyperthyroidism.

This clonotype was seen many times. A much larger clone lies a single base off, so this may be a read error. The chain combines TRBV6-2 or TRBV6-3 with TRBJ2-7; 7 positions match TRBD1. There are 15 residues in the CDR3. Trimming cost V 8 bases and J 1 base; bases outside gene matches: 11. From germline, CDR1 is MNHEY and CDR2 SVGEGT. CDR3 amino acids: CASGLGQYGSYEQYF. The CDR3, as DNA: TGTGCCAGCGGCCTGGGACAGTATGGATCCTACGAGCAGTACTTC.

V and J are TRBV12-3 or TRBV12-4 and TRBJ1-1; 8 nucleotides align to TRBD1. The length of the CDR3 is 15 residues. The ends lost 5 bases at V and 5 bases at J; junction bases unmatched: 10. The CDR3 sequence: CASSTSDRVRTEAFF. In DNA, the CDR3 is TGTGCCAGCAGTACCTCGGACAGGGTTAGGACTGAAGCTTTCTTT.

The chain employs TRBV6-1 and TRBJ2-7; a possible D gene is TRBD2 (6 bases). CDR3 length equals 12 residues. V dropped 0 bases and J dropped 6 bases, with 6 bases sitting between them. Germline lookup yields CDR1 MNHNS and CDR2 SASEGT. DNA for the CDR3: TGTGCCAGCAGTGAAGCGCGGGGCGAGCAGTACTTC. Translation: CASSEARGEQYF.

J is TRBJ2-7 and V is TRBV7-2; D ambiguous. V was cut by 4 bases and J by 6 bases, with 16 bases left in between. Germline lookup yields CDR1 SGHTA and CDR2 FQGNSA. This CDR3 contains 14 residues. CDR3 in amino acids: CASSSPRWGREQYF. CDR3 DNA: TGTGCCAGCAGCTCCCCGCGATGGGGTCGCGAGCAGTACTTC.

This clonotype was recorded at least ten times. V is TRBV2 and J is TRBJ2-5; D not certain. The CDR3 spans 14 residues. CDR1 is SNHLY, CDR2 FYNNEI, per germline. Between the trimmed V and J ends, which lost 8 bases and 5 bases, there was a span of 18 bases. Written as DNA, the CDR3 is TGTGCCAGCGCGATGTCAACGATGGGCGAGACCCAGTACTTC. Its translation: CASAMSTMGETQYF.

With regard to this clonotype: This sequence may be a read error, since a much larger clone differs from it by one base. The V gene is TRBV18, the J gene TRBJ2-7; TRBD1 is a possible D gene (7 bases). CDR1 is KGHSH and CDR2 is LQKENI in the germline V gene. Trimming took 3 bases from V and 0 from J, leaving 15 bases between them. The CDR3 has 16 residues. The CDR3, as DNA: TGTGCCAGCTCACCCCAGGGGGGTTGTAGCTCCTACGAGCAGTACTTC. Translation gives CASSPQGGCSSYEQYF. Using reference TRBV18 and TRBJ2-7 for the parts outside the CDR3, the full variable domain is NAGVMQNPRHLVRRRGQEARLRCSPMKGHSHVYWYRQLPEEGLKFMVYLQKENIIDESGMPKERFSAEFPKEGPSILRIQQVVRGDSAAYFCASSPQGGCSSYEQYFGPGTRLTVT.

This clonotype has at least ten counts. The J gene is TRBJ2-5, the V gene TRBV5-4, with D possibly TRBD2 on 6 matching bases. V lost 4 bases, J lost 4 bases, and 17 bases lay in between. This CDR3 is built from 15 residues. Germline V gene sequence: CDR1 SGHNT, CDR2 YYREEE (reference sequence). Here the CDR3 DNA reads TGTGCCAGCAGCCCATCTAGCGTGGAAAGAGAGACCCAGTACTTC. Protein: CASSPSSVERETQYF.

Many counts were recorded for this clonotype. J is TRBJ1-6 and V is TRBV3-1, with D unresolved. Germline values: CDR1 LGHDT, CDR2 YNNKEL (reference sequence). V gave up 0 bases and J gave up 16 bases, with 10 bases separating them. The CDR3 has 12 residues. CDR3 sequence: CASSQEPDTLHF. The CDR3 DNA is TGTGCCAGCAGCCAAGAACCAGATACTCTCCACTTT. The full variable domain, its missing parts supplied by reference TRBV3-1 and TRBJ1-6, is DTAVSQTPKYLVTQMGNDKSIKCEQNLGHDTMYWYKQDSKKFLKIMFSYNNKELIINETVPNRFSPKSPDKAHLNLHINSLELGDSAVYFCASSQEPDTLHFGNGTRLTVT.

This clonotype was picked up many times. The V call is TRBV20-1, the J call TRBJ2-7, with D perhaps TRBD1 (5 bases). The CDR3 is 12 residues long. Germline V gives CDR1 DFQATT, CDR2 SNEGSKA (reference sequence). With 2 bases removed from V and 3 bases from J, the gap between germline ends came to 8 bases. This chain's CDR3 is CSARPDSYEQYF. In DNA, the CDR3 is TGCAGTGCTAGACCCGACAGCTACGAGCAGTACTTC.

This clonotype was counted many times. This chain connects TRBV28 to TRBJ1-2; D gene uncertain. The CDR3 loop spans 14 amino acids. Between the trimmed V and J ends, which lost 1 base and 7 bases, there was a span of 13 bases. Germline-derived CDR1 and CDR2 are MDHEN and SYDVKM. As DNA, the CDR3 is TGTGCCAGCAGTTTATATGCAGGACGGGTTGGCTACACCTTC. Protein sequence: CASSLYAGRVGYTF.

The chain is built from TRBV6-2 or TRBV6-3 and TRBJ2-3; 7 bases align to TRBD2. V dropped 2 bases and J dropped 4; count of bases not matched to a gene: 6. This CDR3 comprises 15 residues. The V gene's germline CDR1 is MNHEY and CDR2 SVGEGT. In nucleotides, the CDR3 is TGTGCCAGCAGTTACGCCGCGGGAGTGGCAGATACGCAGTATTTT. As protein: CASSYAAGVADTQYF.

This clonotype came up many times. V and J are TRBV19 and TRBJ1-2, with D possibly TRBD1 on 5 matching bases. The V end lost 5 bases, the J end lost 7 bases, and 11 bases lay between the germline ends. The CDR3 is 12 amino acids. CDR1 and CDR2 (germline): LNHDA, SQIVND (reference sequence). The CDR3 protein is CASSGSGRGYTF. CDR3 coding DNA: TGTGCCAGTAGTGGCTCGGGGCGTGGCTACACCTTC. Full variable domain (rest looked up from reference TRBV19 and TRBJ1-2): DGGITQSPKYLFRKEGQNVTLSCEQNLNHDAMYWYRQDPGQGLRLIYYSQIVNDFQKGDIAEGYSVSREKKESFPLTVTSAQKNPTAFYLCASSGSGRGYTFGSGTRLTVV.

CDR3: CASSLRLPNEQYF. In DNA, the CDR3 is TGTGCCAGCAGTTTACGTCTACCGAACGAGCAGTACTTC. This chain joins TRBV12-3 or TRBV12-4 and TRBJ2-7; D is unresolved. CDR3 length: 13 amino acids. V dropped 2 bases and J dropped 5 bases, with 10 bases sitting between them.

The sample holds many counts of this clonotype. The V gene is TRBV3-1, the J gene TRBJ2-7; D remains unclear. Germline V CDR1 and CDR2: LGHDT, YNNKEL (reference sequence). This CDR3 spans 11 amino acids. Trimming stripped 3 bases from V and 3 bases from J, with 3 bases between. The CDR3 nucleotides are TGTGCCAGCAGCCAGGGCTACGAGCAGTACTTC. Residues: CASSQGYEQYF.

This clonotype was observed many times. This chain uses TRBV7-3 with TRBJ1-1; D unresolved. Trimming pared 1 base from V and 4 bases from J, leaving 7 bases between. Germline V gives CDR1 SGHTA, CDR2 FQGTGA. The length of the CDR3 is 13 residues. The CDR3 protein is CASSLNVGTEAFF. The CDR3 region has the DNA TGTGCCAGCAGCTTAAACGTTGGCACTGAAGCTTTCTTT.

Worth noting for this clonotype: A read error may be the cause here, since a much bigger clone is one base away. This sequence joins TRBV5-1 and TRBJ1-1, with TRBD1 identical over 7 bases. The trim removed 6 bases at V and 4 bases at J, leaving 6 bases unmatched. The CDR3 covers 13 residues. Germline CDR1 reads SGHRS; CDR2 reads YFSETQ. The chain's CDR3 is CASNLPGGTEAFF. The CDR3 DNA reads TGCGCCAGCAACCTTCCAGGGGGCACTGAAGCTTTCTTT.

This clonotype has only one observation. This chain connects TRBV2 to TRBJ1-1; 9 bases are a match to TRBD1. CDR3 size: 14 residues. Germline V lookup: CDR1 SNHLY, CDR2 FYNNEI. V was pared by 6 bases and J by 5 bases, with 7 bases of the junction left unmatched. This chain's CDR3 is CASSKQGARTEAFF. CDR3 in DNA: TGTGCCAGCAGCAAACAGGGGGCGCGGACTGAAGCTTTCTTT.

This clonotype has only a few counts. The V and J genes are TRBV19 and TRBJ1-5; tentatively, D is TRBD1 (5 bases). The CDR3 sequence is 16 residues long. With 5 bases removed from V and 3 bases from J, the gap between germline ends came to 17 bases. Germline V gives CDR1 LNHDA, CDR2 SQIVND (reference sequence). The chain's CDR3 is CASSPFGGEPNQPQHF. The CDR3 region has the DNA TGTGCCAGTAGTCCCTTTGGGGGGGAACCCAATCAGCCCCAGCATTTT.

This clonotype was detected a few times. The genes are TRBV12-5 and TRBJ1-2, with D maybe TRBD1 (6 bases). Trimming took 5 bases from V and 6 from J, leaving 19 bases between them. This CDR3 comprises 15 residues. Per germline, CDR1 LGHNT and CDR2 FRNRAP. This CDR3 reads CASGPLPGGSDGYTF. The CDR3 DNA is TGTGCTAGTGGTCCGCTCCCCGGGGGCTCGGATGGCTACACCTTC.

Many counts were recorded for this clonotype. This sequence joins TRBV28 and TRBJ2-7, with D unclear. The ends were cut back, 5 bases at V and 6 bases at J, with 11 bases in the middle. The CDR3 spans 12 residues. In germline, CDR1 is MDHEN, CDR2 SYDVKM. The CDR3 protein is CASSRPQVEQYF. CDR3 bases: TGTGCCAGCAGTCGGCCGCAGGTCGAGCAGTACTTC.

In this sample, this clonotype turned up many times. The chain has TRBV28 and TRBJ2-7; TRBD2 aligns across 10 bases. The V gene's germline CDR1 is MDHEN and CDR2 SYDVKM. J lost 1 base, V lost 7 bases, and 7 bases had no gene match. The CDR3 covers 15 residues. CDR3 residues: CASTPLAGGSYEQYF. CDR3 DNA: TGTGCCAGCACTCCGTTAGCGGGAGGATCCTACGAGCAGTACTTC.

This clonotype turned up a few times. V is TRBV10-1 and J is TRBJ2-2; 9 positions agree with TRBD2. J gave up 6 bases and V 5 bases, and 7 bases lay outside the gene matches. Germline CDR1 reads WNHNN; CDR2 reads SYGVQD (reference sequence). This CDR3 spans 15 amino acids. In DNA form, the CDR3 reads TGCGCCAGCAGTAGAGAGACTAGCGGCCCCGGGGAGCTGTTTTTT. This gives the protein CASSRETSGPGELFF.